The TCR beta chain under discussion was sequenced for a study of shared T cell receptors in the human thymus. Germline-derived CDR1 and CDR2 are ENHRY and SYGVKD. V gave up 5 bases and J gave up 0 bases, with 8 bases separating them. The CDR3 totals 13 residues. Produced via immunoSEQ multiplex PCR; TCRdb's table is partial and in-frame only. The data contain under 850,000 clones, approximately 88% of them singletons. These data were likewise used in another study, on human thymus T cells. From that second work: Each of the donors was a healthy Finnish infant who was undergoing open corrective cardiac surgery for congenital heart defects. Thymic and blood repertoires appeared to carry a bias in their V and J gene usage.

The gene calls are TRBV10-3 and TRBJ2-7; no reliable D call. The receptor comes from a boy less than two years old with a congenital heart defect. Material for sequencing was thymocytes. The CDR3 sequence is CAISRRHSYEQYF. CDR3 DNA: TGTGCCATCAGTCGCAGGCACTCCTACGAGCAGTACTTC.